Below are 19 T cell receptor beta chains sequenced from a single sample in a study of molecular identifiers for immune sequencing clone quantification. TCRdb itself ran the PCR reads through MiXCR, one entry per CDR3 protein. The data hold about 53,000 distinct CDR3 sequences, with roughly a third observed a single time. Sequencing was carried out using naive CD8+ T cells from blood, with Jurkat cell RNA spiked in. The subset denotes: FACS-sorted CD8+CD4-CCR7+CD45RA+ naive T cells. The receptors stem from a human donor in good health. Some libraries in this study had Jurkat cell RNA spiked in.

J is TRBJ1-2 and V is TRBV12-3 or TRBV12-4; the D gene is possibly TRBD1 (6 bases). The CDR3 totals 13 residues. The V end lost 10 bases, the J end lost 3 bases, and 15 bases lay between the germline ends. CDR3 bases: TGTGCCACAACAGGAGGGGGGTACTATGGCTACACCTTC. Protein product: CATTGGGYYGYTF.

As to this clonotype: At one end the junction does not follow the germline gene, possibly because of a read error. The gene calls are TRBV11-2 and TRBJ2-6; possibly TRBD1 for D (7 bases). Germline V gene data show CDR1 as SGHAT and CDR2 as FQNNGV. The CDR3 spans 15 residues. In nucleotides, the CDR3 is TGTGCCAGCAGCCAGACAGGGACTGGGGCCAACGTCCAGACATTC. Residues: CASSQTGTGANVQTF.

For this clonotype: A read error is possible here, since a much larger clone lies one base away. This chain connects TRBV28 to TRBJ1-5, with D unclear. Between the trimmed V and J ends, which lost 1 base and 0 bases, there was a span of 10 bases. Looked up from germline, CDR1 is MDHEN and CDR2 is SYDVKM. This CDR3 region has 16 residues. The CDR3 nucleotides are TGTGCCAGCAGTTTATCAGTGGGGTATAGCAATCAGCCCCAGCATTTT. It is translated as CASSLSVGYSNQPQHF. The full variable domain, completed using reference TRBV28 and TRBJ1-5, is DVKVTQSSRYLVKRTGEKVFLECVQDMDHENMFWYRQDPGLGLRLIYFSYDVKMKEKGDIPEGYSVSREKKERFSLILESASTNQTSMYLCASSLSVGYSNQPQHFGDGTRLSIL.

This rearrangement joins TRBV13 to TRBJ2-7; D unclear. V was trimmed by 5 bases and J by 6 bases, leaving 11 bases between them. Germline V gene lookup returns CDR1 PRHDT and CDR2 FYEKMQ (reference sequence). CDR3 length: 12 amino acids. The CDR3 spells CASSGPSGEQYF. The CDR3 nucleotides read TGTGCCAGCAGCGGACCCTCCGGCGAGCAGTACTTC.

The CDR3 nucleotides read TGTGCCAGCAGCCCCCCTTTTGCGGGCAGCCGTCTAGAGACCCAGTACTTC. Amino acids: CASSPPFAGSRLETQYF. The chain couples TRBV13 to TRBJ2-5, with D possibly TRBD2 on 5 matching bases. Germline CDR1 is PRHDT and CDR2 is FYEKMQ (reference sequence). The CDR3 extends over 17 amino acids. Deletions cut 5 bases from V and 4 bases from J, with 23 bases between.

The chain uses TRBV4-3 and TRBJ2-5; D call uncertain. Trimming shortened V by 1 base and J by 4 bases, and 13 bases separated the two germline ends. Germline V CDR1 and CDR2: LGHNA, YSLEER. The CDR3 consists of 15 residues. The CDR3 DNA follows: TGCGCCAGCAGCCAAGCCGACGCCGGAATAGAGACCCAGTACTTC. Its translation: CASSQADAGIETQYF.

This clonotype has a handful of counts. The V gene is TRBV9, the J gene TRBJ1-4; possibly TRBD1 for D (5 bases). The germline gives CDR1 SGDLS, CDR2 YYNGEE. V lost 0 bases and J 0 bases, leaving 9 bases between the germline ends. The CDR3 consists of 16 residues. In DNA, the CDR3 is TGTGCCAGCAGCGTAGGGGGGAGAGCAACTAATGAAAAACTGTTTTTT. Protein sequence: CASSVGGRATNEKLFF.

This clonotype has just a few counts. The chain has TRBV19 and TRBJ1-5; 7 bases are a match to TRBD1. This CDR3 has 14 amino acids. The trim removed 5 bases at V and 6 bases at J, leaving 7 bases unmatched. CDR1 is LNHDA, CDR2 SQIVND, per germline (reference sequence). The CDR3 protein is CASSSGGGGQPQHF. DNA for the CDR3: TGTGCCAGTAGTTCAGGGGGGGGAGGTCAGCCCCAGCATTTT. Filled out from reference TRBV19 and TRBJ1-5, the complete variable domain reads DGGITQSPKYLFRKEGQNVTLSCEQNLNHDAMYWYRQDPGQGLRLIYYSQIVNDFQKGDIAEGYSVSREKKESFPLTVTSAQKNPTAFYLCASSSGGGGQPQHFGDGTRLSIL.

This clonotype was observed many times. The chain employs TRBV7-9 and TRBJ1-3; possibly TRBD1 for D (5 bases). Germline values: CDR1 SEHNR, CDR2 FQNEAQ (reference sequence). Trimming removed 0 bases from V and 0 bases from J, with 12 bases in between. The CDR3 runs 17 residues. For the CDR3, the DNA is TGTGCCAGCAGCTTAGCGCGGCAGGGCAACTCTGGAAACACCATATATTTT. Its protein product is CASSLARQGNSGNTIYF.

At least ten counts were recorded for this clonotype. The chain couples TRBV28 to TRBJ2-3, with D tentatively TRBD2 (6 bases). CDR3 length: 15 amino acids. Germline V gives CDR1 MDHEN, CDR2 SYDVKM. V lost 0 bases to trimming and J lost 3 bases, with 10 bases between them. The CDR3 DNA is TGTGCCAGCAGTTTATGGATCGGAGGGACAGATACGCAGTATTTT. This encodes CASSLWIGGTDTQYF.

This clonotype has only one observation. A read error may be the cause here, since a much bigger clone is one base away. The chain joins TRBV7-8 to TRBJ2-5; D gene unclear. The germline gives CDR1 SGHVS, CDR2 FQNEAQ. CDR3 length: 14 amino acids. In DNA form, the CDR3 reads TGTGCCAGCAGCCCCGGGCCGCCCCAAGAGCCCCAGTACTTC. This translates into CASSPGPPQEPQYF.

This clonotype was seen ten or more times. CDR3 protein: CASSFFPTNEKLFF. CDR3 coding DNA: TGCGCCAGCAGCTTCTTCCCAACTAATGAAAAACTGTTTTTT. V usage is TRBV5-1 and J usage is TRBJ1-4; D gene ambiguous. CDR3 length: 14 residues. Looked up from germline, CDR1 is SGHRS and CDR2 is YFSETQ. The germline V and J ends were trimmed by 2 bases and 0 bases, with 5 bases remaining between them.

The chain uses TRBV7-8 and TRBJ2-7; no definite D call. The V end lost 1 base, the J end lost 4 bases, and 5 bases lay between the germline ends. Germline V gene sequence: CDR1 SGHVS, CDR2 FQNEAQ. This CDR3 contains 12 residues. The CDR3 region has the DNA TGTGCCAGCAGCTTAGGGGAATACGAGCAGTACTTC. As protein: CASSLGEYEQYF.

This clonotype was seen more than once but under ten times. The V gene is TRBV27, the J gene TRBJ2-7, with 7 positions matching TRBD2. The CDR3 is 13 residues long. After removal of 5 bases from V and 6 bases from J, the junction contained 7 bases not matched to a gene. Germline V gives CDR1 MNHEY, CDR2 SMNVEV (reference sequence). The CDR3: CASSAAGGTEQYF. CDR3 sequence (DNA): TGTGCCAGCAGTGCCGCCGGGGGGACCGAGCAGTACTTC.

Remarks on this clonotype: A much larger clone is a single base away; this may be a read error. V is TRBV6-2 or TRBV6-3 and J is TRBJ2-4; D call uncertain. The CDR3 spans 11 residues. Germline V CDR1 and CDR2: MNHEY, SVGEGT. CDR3 nucleotides: TGTGCCAGCAGTTACGGCCCTACTCGGGACTTC. Translation: CASSYGPTRDF.

About this clonotype: This may stem from a read error, because a much larger clone lies one nucleotide away. The chain recombines TRBV20-1 with TRBJ2-7; the D is unclear. This CDR3 has 14 amino acids. Germline V gene lookup returns CDR1 DFQATT and CDR2 SNEGSKA (reference sequence). V was clipped by 3 bases and J by 1 base, with 13 bases between them. For the CDR3, the DNA is TGCAGTGCTAGTGTACCTCCTCAATCCTACGAGCAGTACTTC. It yields the protein CSASVPPQSYEQYF.

As to this clonotype: The conserved final phenylalanine or tryptophan is absent from the CDR3, which likely points to a read error. The gene calls are TRBV12-3 or TRBV12-4 and TRBJ1-5; 7 bases map to TRBD1. This CDR3 region has 14 residues. The CDR3 sequence: CACSPTGMYQPQHI. In DNA form, the CDR3 reads TGTGCCTGCAGTCCGACAGGGATGTATCAGCCCCAGCATATT.

The chain has TRBV28 and TRBJ2-3; D call uncertain. V lost 7 bases to trimming and J lost 3 bases, with 26 bases between them. This CDR3 is 18 amino acids long. Germline V gene sequence: CDR1 MDHEN, CDR2 SYDVKM. The CDR3 region is CASNLSLSGSRITDTQYF. The CDR3 DNA reads TGTGCCAGCAACTTATCCCTTTCTGGTAGCCGAATTACAGATACGCAGTATTTT.

This clonotype was picked up a small number of times. CDR3: CASSQLAGVGSSYNEQFF. The CDR3 nucleotides are TGTGCCAGCAGCCAACTAGCGGGAGTAGGAAGCTCCTACAATGAGCAGTTCTTC. The rearrangement links TRBV4-2 to TRBJ2-1; TRBD2 matches at 10 bases. With 2 bases clipped from V and 0 bases from J, the junction kept 7 bases outside the gene matches. CDR1 is LGHNA, CDR2 YNFKEQ, per germline. The CDR3 has 18 residues.